This T cell receptor (beta chain) came from a study of T cells in Graves' hyperthyroidism and ophthalmopathy. Study-wide background: The initial diagnosis was the point when peripheral blood was collected, ahead of any treatment.

RNA transcripts gave rise to amplified TCR beta CDR3 regions. When the TCR CDR3 underwent first-round RT-PCR, the HTBI primer set was used. One entry per CDR3 protein results from TCRdb running MiXCR on the multiplex PCR reads. The sample contains hundreds of thousands of distinct CDR3 sequences, about 14% of which appear only once. Study-wide results and caveats: In blood, most of the thyroid clonotypes expanded above 0.001 were also present.

In this sample, this clonotype turned up many times. Its matching antigen is unknown. Patients aged 18 to 65 with hyperthyroidism were newly diagnosed, with duration under 2 months. An approximately 10 ml volume of fresh peripheral blood provided the PBMCs. This CDR3 contains 14 residues. The germline V and J ends were trimmed by 3 bases and 2 bases, with 7 bases remaining between them. Germline CDR1 reads MDHEN; CDR2 reads SYDVKM. Sequenced sample: blood. The clonotype comes from a woman aged 40 to 50 with Graves' hyperthyroidism. J is TRBJ2-2 and V is TRBV28; no clear D. In DNA, the CDR3 is TGTGCCAGCAGTTTGGGAAAAAACACCGGGGAGCTGTTTTTT. This translates into CASSLGKNTGELFF.